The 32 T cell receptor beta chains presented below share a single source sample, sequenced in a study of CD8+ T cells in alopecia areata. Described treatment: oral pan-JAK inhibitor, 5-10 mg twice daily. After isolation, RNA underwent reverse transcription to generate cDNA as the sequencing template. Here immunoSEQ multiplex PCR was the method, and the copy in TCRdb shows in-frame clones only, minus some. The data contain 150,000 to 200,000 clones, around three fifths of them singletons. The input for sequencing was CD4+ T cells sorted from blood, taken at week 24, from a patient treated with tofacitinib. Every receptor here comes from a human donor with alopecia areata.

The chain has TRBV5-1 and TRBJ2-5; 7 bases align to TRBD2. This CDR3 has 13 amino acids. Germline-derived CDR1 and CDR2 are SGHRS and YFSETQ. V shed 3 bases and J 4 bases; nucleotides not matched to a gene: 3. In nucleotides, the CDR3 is TGCGCCAGCAGCTGGGGACTAAGAGAGACCCAGTACTTC. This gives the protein CASSWGLRETQYF.

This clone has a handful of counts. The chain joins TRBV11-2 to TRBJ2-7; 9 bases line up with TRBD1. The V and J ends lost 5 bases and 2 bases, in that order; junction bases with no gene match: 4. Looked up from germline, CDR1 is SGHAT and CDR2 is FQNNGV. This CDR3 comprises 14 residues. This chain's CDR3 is CASSPGQGTYEQYF. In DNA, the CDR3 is TGTGCCAGCAGCCCGGGACAGGGCACCTACGAGCAGTACTTC.

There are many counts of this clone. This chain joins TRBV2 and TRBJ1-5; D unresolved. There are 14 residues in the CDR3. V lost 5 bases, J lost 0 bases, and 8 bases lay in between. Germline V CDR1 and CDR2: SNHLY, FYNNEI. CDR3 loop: CASSRILSNQPQHF. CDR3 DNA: TGTGCCAGCAGTCGAATTCTTAGCAATCAGCCCCAGCATTTT.

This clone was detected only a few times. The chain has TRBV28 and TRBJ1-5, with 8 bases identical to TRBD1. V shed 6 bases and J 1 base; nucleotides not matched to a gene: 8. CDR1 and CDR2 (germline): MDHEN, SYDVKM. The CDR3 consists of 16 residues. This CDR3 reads CASSGRGLGSNQPQHF. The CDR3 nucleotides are TGTGCCAGCAGCGGCAGGGGGCTGGGGAGCAATCAGCCCCAGCATTTT.

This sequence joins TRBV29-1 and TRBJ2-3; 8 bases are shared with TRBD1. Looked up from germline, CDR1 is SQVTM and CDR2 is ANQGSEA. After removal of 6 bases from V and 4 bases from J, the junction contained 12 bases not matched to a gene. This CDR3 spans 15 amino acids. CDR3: CSVERTGTASDTQYF. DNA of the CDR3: TGCAGCGTAGAAAGGACAGGGACAGCGTCAGATACGCAGTATTTT.

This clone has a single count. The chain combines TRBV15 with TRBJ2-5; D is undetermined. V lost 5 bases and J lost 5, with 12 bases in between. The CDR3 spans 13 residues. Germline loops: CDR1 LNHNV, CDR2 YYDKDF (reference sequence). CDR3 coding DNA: TGTGCCACCAGCCCTTCTGTTGGGGAGACCCAGTACTTC. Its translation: CATSPSVGETQYF.

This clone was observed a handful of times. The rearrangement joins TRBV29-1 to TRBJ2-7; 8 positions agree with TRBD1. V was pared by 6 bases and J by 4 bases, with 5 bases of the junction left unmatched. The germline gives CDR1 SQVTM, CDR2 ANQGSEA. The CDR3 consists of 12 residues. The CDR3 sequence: CSVRQGIYEQYF. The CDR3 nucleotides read TGCAGCGTGAGACAGGGGATATACGAGCAGTACTTC.

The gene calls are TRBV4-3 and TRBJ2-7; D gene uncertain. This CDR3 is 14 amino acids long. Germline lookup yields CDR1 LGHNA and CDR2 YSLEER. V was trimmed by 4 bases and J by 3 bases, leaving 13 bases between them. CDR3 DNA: TGCGCCAGCAGCCTCTCCGTGGGTGGCTACGAGCAGTACTTC. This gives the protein CASSLSVGGYEQYF.

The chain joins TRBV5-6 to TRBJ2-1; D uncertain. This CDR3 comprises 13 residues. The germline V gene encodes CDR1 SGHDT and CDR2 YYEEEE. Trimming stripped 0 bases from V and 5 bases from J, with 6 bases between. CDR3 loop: CASSLVPHNEQFF. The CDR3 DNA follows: TGTGCCAGCAGCTTGGTTCCCCACAATGAGCAGTTCTTC.

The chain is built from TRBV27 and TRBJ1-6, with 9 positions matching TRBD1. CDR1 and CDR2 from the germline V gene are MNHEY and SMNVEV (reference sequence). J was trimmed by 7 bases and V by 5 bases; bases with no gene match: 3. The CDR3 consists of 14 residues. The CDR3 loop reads CASSRDRVNSPLHF. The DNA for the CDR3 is TGTGCCAGCAGTCGGGACAGGGTAAATTCACCCCTCCACTTT.

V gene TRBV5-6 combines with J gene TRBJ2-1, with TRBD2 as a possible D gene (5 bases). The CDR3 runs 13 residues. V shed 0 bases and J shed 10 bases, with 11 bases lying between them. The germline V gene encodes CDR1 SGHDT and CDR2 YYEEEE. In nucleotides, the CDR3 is TGTGCCAGCAGCTTGGTATCTGAGGGCGAGCAGTTCTTC. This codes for CASSLVSEGEQFF.

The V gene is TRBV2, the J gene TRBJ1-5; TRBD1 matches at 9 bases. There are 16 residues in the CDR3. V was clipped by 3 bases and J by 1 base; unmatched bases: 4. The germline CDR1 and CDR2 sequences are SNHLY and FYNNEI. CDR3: CASSDTGGSSNQPQHF. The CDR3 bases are TGTGCCAGCAGTGACACAGGGGGCTCAAGCAATCAGCCCCAGCATTTT.

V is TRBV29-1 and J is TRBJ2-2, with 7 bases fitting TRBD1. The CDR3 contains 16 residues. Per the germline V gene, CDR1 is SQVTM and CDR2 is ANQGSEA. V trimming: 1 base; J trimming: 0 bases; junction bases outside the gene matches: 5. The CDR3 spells CSVEGAQGANTGELFF. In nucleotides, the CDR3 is TGCAGCGTTGAAGGAGCCCAGGGGGCGAACACCGGGGAGCTGTTTTTT.

DNA of the CDR3: TGCGCCAGCAGCCAAGATGAAGGAGATGGCTACACCTTC. It is translated as CASSQDEGDGYTF. The chain links TRBV4-3 to TRBJ1-2, with D unclear. Germline CDR1 LGHNA, CDR2 YSLEER. The V end was cut by 0 bases, the J end by 6 bases, with 8 bases between. The CDR3 loop spans 13 amino acids.

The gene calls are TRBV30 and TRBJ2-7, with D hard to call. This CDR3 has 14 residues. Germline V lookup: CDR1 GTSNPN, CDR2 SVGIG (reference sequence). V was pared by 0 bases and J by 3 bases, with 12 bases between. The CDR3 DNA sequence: TGTGCCTGGAGTGTTCGCCCCAGCCTCTACGAGCAGTACTTC. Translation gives CAWSVRPSLYEQYF.

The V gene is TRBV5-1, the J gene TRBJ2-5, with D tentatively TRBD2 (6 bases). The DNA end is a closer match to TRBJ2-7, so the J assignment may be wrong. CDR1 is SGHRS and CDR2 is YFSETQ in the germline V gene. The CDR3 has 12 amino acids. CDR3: CASSRLGLEQYF. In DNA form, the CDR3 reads TGCGCCAGCAGCCGTTTGGGACTCGAGCAGTACTTC.

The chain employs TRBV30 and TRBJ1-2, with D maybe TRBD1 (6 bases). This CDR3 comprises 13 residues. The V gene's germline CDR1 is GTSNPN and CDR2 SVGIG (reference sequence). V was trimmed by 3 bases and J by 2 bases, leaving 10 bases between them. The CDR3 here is CAWSLTGNYGYTF. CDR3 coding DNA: TGTGCCTGGAGCCTAACAGGGAACTATGGCTACACCTTC.

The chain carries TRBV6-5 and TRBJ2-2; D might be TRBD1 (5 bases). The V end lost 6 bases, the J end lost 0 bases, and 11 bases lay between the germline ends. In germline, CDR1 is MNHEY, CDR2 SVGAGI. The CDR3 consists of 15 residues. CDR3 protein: CASRIGAPNTGELFF. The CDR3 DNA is TGTGCCAGCAGAATTGGGGCCCCGAACACCGGGGAGCTGTTTTTT.

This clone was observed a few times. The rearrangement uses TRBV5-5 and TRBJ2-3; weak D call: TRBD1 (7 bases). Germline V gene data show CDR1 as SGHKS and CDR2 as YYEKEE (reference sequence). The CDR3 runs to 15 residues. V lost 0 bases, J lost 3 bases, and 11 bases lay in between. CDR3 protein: CASSLGQGGTDTQYF. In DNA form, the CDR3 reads TGTGCCAGCAGCTTGGGACAGGGAGGAACAGATACGCAGTATTTT.

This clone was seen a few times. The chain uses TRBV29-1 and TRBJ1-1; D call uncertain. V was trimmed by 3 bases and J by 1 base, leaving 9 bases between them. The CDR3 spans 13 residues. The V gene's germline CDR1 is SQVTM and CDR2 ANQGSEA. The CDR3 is CSVEKTQNTEAFF. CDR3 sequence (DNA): TGCAGCGTTGAGAAAACACAGAACACTGAAGCTTTCTTT.

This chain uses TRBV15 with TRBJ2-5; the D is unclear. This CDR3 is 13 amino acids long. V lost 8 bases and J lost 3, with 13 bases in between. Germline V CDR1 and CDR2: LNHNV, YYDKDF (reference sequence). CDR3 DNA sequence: TGTGCCACCGGGCGCAAATTTGAAGAGACCCAGTACTTC. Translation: CATGRKFEETQYF.

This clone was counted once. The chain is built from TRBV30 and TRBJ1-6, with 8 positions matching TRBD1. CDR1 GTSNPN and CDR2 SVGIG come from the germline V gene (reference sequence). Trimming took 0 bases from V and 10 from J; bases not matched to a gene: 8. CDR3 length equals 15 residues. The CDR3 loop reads CAWSVRTGQKSPLHF. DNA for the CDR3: TGTGCCTGGAGTGTGCGGACAGGGCAGAAATCACCCCTCCACTTT.

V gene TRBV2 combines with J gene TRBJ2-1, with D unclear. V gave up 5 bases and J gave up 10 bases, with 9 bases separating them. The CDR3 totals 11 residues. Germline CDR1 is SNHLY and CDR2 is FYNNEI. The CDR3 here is CASSTKDEQFF. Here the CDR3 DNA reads TGTGCCAGCAGTACTAAAGACGAGCAGTTCTTC.

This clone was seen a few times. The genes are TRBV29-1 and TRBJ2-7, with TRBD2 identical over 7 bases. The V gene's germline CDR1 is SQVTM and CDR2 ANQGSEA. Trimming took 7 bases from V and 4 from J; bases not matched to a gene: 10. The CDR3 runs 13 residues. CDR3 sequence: CSAGGLLVYEQYF. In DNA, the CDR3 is TGCAGCGCGGGGGGTCTCCTAGTTTACGAGCAGTACTTC.

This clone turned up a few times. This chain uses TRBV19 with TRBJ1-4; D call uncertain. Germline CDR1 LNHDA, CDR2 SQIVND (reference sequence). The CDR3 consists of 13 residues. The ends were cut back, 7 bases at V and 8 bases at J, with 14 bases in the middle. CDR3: CASTVGVEEKLFF. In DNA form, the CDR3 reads TGTGCCAGTACTGTTGGGGTCGAGGAAAAACTGTTTTTT.

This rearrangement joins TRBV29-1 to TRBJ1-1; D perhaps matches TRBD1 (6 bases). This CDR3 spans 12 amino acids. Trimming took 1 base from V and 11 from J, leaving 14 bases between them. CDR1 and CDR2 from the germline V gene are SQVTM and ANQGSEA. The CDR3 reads CSVEGGGEGAFF. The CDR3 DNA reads TGCAGCGTTGAAGGCGGGGGCGAAGGGGCTTTCTTT.

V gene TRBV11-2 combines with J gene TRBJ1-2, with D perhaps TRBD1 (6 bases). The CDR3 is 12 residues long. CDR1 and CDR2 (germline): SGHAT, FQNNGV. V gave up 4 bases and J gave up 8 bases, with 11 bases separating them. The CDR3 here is CASSSDSWGYTF. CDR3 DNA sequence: TGTGCCAGCAGCTCGGACAGTTGGGGCTACACCTTC.

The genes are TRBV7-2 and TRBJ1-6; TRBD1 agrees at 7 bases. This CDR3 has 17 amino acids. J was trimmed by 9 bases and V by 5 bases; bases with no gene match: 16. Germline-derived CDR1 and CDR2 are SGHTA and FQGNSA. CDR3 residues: CASSHLGGTGGGSPLHF. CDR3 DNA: TGTGCCAGCAGCCATCTAGGGGGCACAGGCGGGGGTTCACCCCTCCACTTT.

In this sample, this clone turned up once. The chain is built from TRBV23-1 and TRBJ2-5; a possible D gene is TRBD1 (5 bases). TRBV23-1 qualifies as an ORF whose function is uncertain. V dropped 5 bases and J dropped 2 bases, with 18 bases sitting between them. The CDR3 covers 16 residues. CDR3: CASSTRGRNGQETQYF. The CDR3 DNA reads TGCGCCAGCAGTACAAGGGGCAGGAATGGACAAGAGACCCAGTACTTC.

The CDR3 coding sequence is TGTGCCATCAGTGATAACGTCGGGGGGGCCGGTCCAGATACGCAGTATTTT. Protein product: CAISDNVGGAGPDTQYF. This chain connects TRBV10-3 to TRBJ2-3; 8 nucleotides match TRBD2. V lost 3 bases and J lost 4; bases outside the gene matches: 12. This CDR3 has 17 residues. Germline V gene sequence: CDR1 ENHRY, CDR2 SYGVKD.

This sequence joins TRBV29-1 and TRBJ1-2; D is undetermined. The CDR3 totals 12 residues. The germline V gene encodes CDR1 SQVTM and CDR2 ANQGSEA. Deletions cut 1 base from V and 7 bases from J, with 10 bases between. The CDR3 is CSVEGVRAGYTF. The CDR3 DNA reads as TGCAGCGTTGAAGGAGTCCGGGCTGGCTACACCTTC. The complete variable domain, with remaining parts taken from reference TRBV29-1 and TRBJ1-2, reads SAVISQKPSRDICQRGTSLTIQCQVDSQVTMMFWYRQQPGQSLTLIATANQGSEATYESGFVIDKFPISRPNLTFSTLTVSNMSPEDSSIYLCSVEGVRAGYTFGSGTRLTVV.

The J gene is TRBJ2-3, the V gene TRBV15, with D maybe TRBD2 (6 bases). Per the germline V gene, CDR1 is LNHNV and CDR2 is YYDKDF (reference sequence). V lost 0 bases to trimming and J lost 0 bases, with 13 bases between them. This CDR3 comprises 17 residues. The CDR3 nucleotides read TGTGCCACCAGCAGAGATTATGGAGGGGCTAGCACAGATACGCAGTATTTT. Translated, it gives CATSRDYGGASTDTQYF.